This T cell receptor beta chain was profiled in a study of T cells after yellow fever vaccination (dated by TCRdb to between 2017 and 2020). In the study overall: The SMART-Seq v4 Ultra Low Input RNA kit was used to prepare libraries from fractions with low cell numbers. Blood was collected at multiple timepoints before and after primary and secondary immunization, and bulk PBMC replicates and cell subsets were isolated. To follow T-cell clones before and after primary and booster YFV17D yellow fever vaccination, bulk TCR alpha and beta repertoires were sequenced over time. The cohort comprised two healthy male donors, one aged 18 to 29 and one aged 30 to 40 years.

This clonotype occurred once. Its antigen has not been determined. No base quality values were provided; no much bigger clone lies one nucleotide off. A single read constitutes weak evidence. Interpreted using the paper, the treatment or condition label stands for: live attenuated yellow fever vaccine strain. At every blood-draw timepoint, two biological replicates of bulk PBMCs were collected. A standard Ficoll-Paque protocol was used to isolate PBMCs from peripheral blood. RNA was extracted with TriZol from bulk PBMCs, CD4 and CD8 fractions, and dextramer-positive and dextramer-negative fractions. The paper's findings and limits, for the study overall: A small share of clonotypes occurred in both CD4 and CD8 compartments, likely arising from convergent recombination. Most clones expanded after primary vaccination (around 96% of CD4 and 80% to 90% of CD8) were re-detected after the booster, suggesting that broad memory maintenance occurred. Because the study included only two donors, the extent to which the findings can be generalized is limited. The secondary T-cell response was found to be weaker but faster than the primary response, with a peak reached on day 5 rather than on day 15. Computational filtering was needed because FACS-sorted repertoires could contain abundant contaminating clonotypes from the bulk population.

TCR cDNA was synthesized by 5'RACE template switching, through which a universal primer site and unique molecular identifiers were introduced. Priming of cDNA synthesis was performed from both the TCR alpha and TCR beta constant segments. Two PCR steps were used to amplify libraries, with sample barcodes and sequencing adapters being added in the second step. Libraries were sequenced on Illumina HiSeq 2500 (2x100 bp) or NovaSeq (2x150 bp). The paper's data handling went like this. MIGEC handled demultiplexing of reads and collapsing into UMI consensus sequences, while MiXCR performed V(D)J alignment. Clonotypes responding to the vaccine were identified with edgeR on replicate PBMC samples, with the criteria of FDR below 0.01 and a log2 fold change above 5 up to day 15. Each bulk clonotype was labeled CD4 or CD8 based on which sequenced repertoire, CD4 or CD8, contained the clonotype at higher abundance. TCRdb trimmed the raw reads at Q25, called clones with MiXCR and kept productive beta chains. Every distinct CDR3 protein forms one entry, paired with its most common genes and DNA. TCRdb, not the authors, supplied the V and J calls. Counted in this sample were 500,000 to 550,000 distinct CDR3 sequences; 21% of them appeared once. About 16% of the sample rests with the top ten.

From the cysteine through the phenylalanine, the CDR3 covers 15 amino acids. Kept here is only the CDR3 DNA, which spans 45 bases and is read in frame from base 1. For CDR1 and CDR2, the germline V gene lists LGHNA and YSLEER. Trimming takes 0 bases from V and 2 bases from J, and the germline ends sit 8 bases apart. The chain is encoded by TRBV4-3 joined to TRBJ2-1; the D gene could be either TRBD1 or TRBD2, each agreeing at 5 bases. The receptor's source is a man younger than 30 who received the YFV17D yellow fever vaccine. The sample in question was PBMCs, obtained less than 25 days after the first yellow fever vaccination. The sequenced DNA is TGCGCCAGCAGCCAAGAAGGGGACCCCTACAATGAGCAGTTCTTC. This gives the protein CASSQEGDPYNEQFF.